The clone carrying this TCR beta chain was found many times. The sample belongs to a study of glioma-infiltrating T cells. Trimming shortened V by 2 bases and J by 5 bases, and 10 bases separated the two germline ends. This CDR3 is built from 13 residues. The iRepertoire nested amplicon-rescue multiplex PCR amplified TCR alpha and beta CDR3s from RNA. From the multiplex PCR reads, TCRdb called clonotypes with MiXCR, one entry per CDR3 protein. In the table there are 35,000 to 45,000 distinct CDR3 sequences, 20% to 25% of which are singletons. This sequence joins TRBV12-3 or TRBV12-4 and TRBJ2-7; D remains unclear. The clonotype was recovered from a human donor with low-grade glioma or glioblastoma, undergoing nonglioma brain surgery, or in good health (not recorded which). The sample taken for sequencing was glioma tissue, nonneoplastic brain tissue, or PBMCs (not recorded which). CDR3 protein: CASSLIWSDEQYF. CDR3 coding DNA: TGTGCCAGCAGTTTAATCTGGTCGGACGAGCAGTACTTC.